Sequencing of this TCR beta chain was carried out in a study of blood T cell repertoires in COVID-19. At the level of the study: PBMCs, B-cell-depleted T cells, or T cells provided the cDNA or gDNA that made up the material.

This CDR3 spans 15 amino acids. Trimming pared 1 base from V and 5 bases from J, leaving 13 bases between. Germline V lookup: CDR1 SGHRS, CDR2 YFSETQ. Methods used by the authors: The assay estimated nucleated cells by amplifying reference gene primers. Data came from immunoSEQ multiplex PCR; TCRdb stores just in-frame clones and leaves some out. The DNA gave D and trimming, while V, J and clone size come from that table. Among about 12,000 clones, 60% to 75% were seen once, and the ten largest hold over 9%. The clonotype comes from a man aged 55-75 years with COVID-19, enrolled during active disease. Specimen: peripheral blood. The chain carries TRBV5-1 and TRBJ2-1; D call uncertain. As DNA, the CDR3 is TGCGCCAGCAGCTTGTGGCAGGCCATAGACAATGAGCAGTTCTTC. It specifies CASSLWQAIDNEQFF. The full variable domain, with the rest looked up from reference TRBV5-1 and TRBJ2-1, is KAGVTQTPRYLIKTRGQQVTLSCSPISGHRSVSWYQQTPGQGLQFLFEYFSETQRNKGNFPGRFSGRQFSNSRSEMNVSTLELGDSALYLCASSLWQAIDNEQFFGPGTRLTVL.